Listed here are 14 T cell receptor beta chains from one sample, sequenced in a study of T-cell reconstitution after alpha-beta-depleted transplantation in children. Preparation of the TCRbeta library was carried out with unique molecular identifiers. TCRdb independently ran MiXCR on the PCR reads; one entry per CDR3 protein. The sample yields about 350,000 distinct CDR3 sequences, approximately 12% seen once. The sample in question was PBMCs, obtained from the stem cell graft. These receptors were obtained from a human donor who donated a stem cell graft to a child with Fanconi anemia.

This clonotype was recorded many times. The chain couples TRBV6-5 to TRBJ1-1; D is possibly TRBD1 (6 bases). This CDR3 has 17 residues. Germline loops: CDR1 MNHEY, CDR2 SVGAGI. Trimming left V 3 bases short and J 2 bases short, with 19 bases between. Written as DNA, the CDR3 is TGTGCCAGCAGTTATGTTACGACAGGCGGAAAAAACACTGAAGCTTTCTTT. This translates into CASSYVTTGGKNTEAFF.

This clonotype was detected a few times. The CDR3 region is CASSLALATSYEQYF. The CDR3, as DNA: TGTGCCAGCAGCTTAGCCCTAGCAACCTCCTACGAGCAGTACTTC. The J gene is TRBJ2-7, the V gene TRBV7-8, with TRBD2 as a possible D gene (5 bases). The germline CDR1 and CDR2 sequences are SGHVS and FQNEAQ. This CDR3 contains 15 residues. Trimming pared 0 bases from V and 0 bases from J, leaving 9 bases between.

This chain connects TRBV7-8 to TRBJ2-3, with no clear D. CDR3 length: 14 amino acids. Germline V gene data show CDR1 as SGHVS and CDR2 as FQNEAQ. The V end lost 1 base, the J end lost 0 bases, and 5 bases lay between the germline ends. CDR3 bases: TGTGCCAGCAGCTTAGTAGAGAGCACAGATACGCAGTATTTT. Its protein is CASSLVESTDTQYF.

CDR3 sequence: CSVEDAGHTGELFF. The CDR3, as DNA: TGCAGCGTTGAAGATGCAGGACACACCGGGGAGCTGTTTTTT. The V call is TRBV29-1, the J call TRBJ2-2; D gene ambiguous. Germline V CDR1 and CDR2: SQVTM, ANQGSEA. V lost 0 bases and J 3 bases, leaving 8 bases between the germline ends. The CDR3 has 14 residues.

The CDR3 loop reads CASSLRDSTDTQYF. The CDR3 DNA is TGTGCCAGCAGCTTAAGGGACAGCACAGATACGCAGTATTTT. This rearrangement joins TRBV11-2 to TRBJ2-3; D is perhaps TRBD1 or TRBD2 (5 bases each). Germline V gene lookup returns CDR1 SGHAT and CDR2 FQNNGV. This CDR3 comprises 14 residues. Trimming removed 2 bases from V and 0 bases from J, with 6 bases in between.

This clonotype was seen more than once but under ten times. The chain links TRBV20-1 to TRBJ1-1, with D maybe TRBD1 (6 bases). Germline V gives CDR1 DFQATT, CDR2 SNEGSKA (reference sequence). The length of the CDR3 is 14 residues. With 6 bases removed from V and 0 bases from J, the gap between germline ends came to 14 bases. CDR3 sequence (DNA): TGCAGTGCCCGGACAGAATTCATGAACACTGAAGCTTTCTTT. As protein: CSARTEFMNTEAFF.

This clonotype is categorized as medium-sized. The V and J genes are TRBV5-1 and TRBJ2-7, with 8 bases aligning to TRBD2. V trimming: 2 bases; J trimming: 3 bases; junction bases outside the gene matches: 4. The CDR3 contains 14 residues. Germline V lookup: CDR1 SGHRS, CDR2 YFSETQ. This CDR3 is CASSFREGDYEQYF. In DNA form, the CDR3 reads TGCGCCAGCAGCTTCCGGGAGGGGGACTACGAGCAGTACTTC.

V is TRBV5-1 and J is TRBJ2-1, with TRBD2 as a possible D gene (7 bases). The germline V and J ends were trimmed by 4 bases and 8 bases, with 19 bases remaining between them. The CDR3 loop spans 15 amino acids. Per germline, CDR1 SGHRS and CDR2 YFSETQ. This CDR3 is CASSLIGGGTDEQFF. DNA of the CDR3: TGCGCCAGCAGCCTTATTGGGGGGGGCACCGATGAGCAGTTCTTC.

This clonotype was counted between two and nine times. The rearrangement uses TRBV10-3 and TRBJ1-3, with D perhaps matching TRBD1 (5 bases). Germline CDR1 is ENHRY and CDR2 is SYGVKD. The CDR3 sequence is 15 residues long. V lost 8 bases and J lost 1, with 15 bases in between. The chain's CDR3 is CAIGNGGYSGNTIYF. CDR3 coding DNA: TGTGCCATCGGGAACGGGGGGTATTCTGGAAACACCATATATTTT.

The DNA for the CDR3 is TGTGCCAGCAGCCCGTTAATGGGGGGCCGGGCTTTCTTT. Translation gives CASSPLMGGRAFF. The V call is TRBV12-3 or TRBV12-4, the J call TRBJ1-1, with D maybe TRBD1 (6 bases). V was cut by 6 bases and J by 11 bases, with 19 bases left in between. This CDR3 is 13 amino acids long.

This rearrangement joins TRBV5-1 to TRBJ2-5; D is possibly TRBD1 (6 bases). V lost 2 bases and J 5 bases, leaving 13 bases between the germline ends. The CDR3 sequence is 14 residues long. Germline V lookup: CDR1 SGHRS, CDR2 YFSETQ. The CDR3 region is CASSLLTGLETQYF. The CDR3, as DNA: TGCGCCAGCAGCTTACTCACAGGGTTGGAGACCCAGTACTTC.

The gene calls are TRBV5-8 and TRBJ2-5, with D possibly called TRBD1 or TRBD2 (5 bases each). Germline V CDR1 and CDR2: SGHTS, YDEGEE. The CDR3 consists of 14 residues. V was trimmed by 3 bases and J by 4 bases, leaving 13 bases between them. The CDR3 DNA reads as TGTGCCAGCAGCTCCTCGGGGCTAGGAGAGACCCAGTACTTC. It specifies CASSSSGLGETQYF.

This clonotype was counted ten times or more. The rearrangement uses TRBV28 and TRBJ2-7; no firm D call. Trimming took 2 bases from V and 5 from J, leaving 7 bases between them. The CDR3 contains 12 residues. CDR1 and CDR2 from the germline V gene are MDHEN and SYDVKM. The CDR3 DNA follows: TGTGCCAGCAGTTTAGGTCAGGACGAGCAGTACGTC. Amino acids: CASSLGQDEQYV.

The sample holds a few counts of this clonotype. The CDR3 DNA reads TGCAGCGTTGAGGGGTTTAGCACAGATACGCAGTATTTT. Protein product: CSVEGFSTDTQYF. The chain links TRBV29-1 to TRBJ2-3; unclear D gene. The CDR3 is 13 amino acids. CDR1 and CDR2 from the germline V gene are SQVTM and ANQGSEA. The V and J ends lost 3 bases and 0 bases respectively, with 7 bases between them.